The clone carrying this T cell receptor (beta chain) was found many times. The antigen is undetermined. These data come from a study of T cells after yellow fever vaccination. Points from the study as a whole: Although most clonotypes did not, a small share appeared in both CD4 and CD8 compartments.

V lost 3 bases and J 6 bases, leaving 17 bases between the germline ends. The CDR3 is 15 amino acids. Germline V lookup: CDR1 ENHRY, CDR2 SYGVKD. Using its own MiXCR run on the 5' RACE reads, TCRdb lists one record per CDR3 protein. This sample yields 250,000 to 400,000 distinct CDR3 sequences, of which 4% to 5.5% are seen a single time; around 19% belongs to the top ten. The chain joins TRBV10-3 to TRBJ2-5; D possibly corresponds to TRBD1 (6 bases). This clonotype was sampled from a man between 18 and 29 years old who received the YFV17D yellow fever vaccine. This specimen consisted of PBMCs, obtained 15 days after the yellow fever booster vaccination. The CDR3 loop reads CAISEGGTGGQTQYF. In nucleotides, the CDR3 is TGTGCCATCAGTGAAGGGGGTACAGGTGGCCAGACCCAGTACTTC.